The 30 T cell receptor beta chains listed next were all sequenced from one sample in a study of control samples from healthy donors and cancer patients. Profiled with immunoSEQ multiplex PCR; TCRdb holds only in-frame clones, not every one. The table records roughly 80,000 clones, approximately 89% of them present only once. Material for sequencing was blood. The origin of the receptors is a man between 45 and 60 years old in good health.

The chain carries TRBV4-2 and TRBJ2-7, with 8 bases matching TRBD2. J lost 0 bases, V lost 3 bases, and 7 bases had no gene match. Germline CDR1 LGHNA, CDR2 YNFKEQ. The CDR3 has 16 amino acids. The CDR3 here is CASSHGGGLSSYEQYF. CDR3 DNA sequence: TGTGCCAGCAGCCACGGGGGGGGGCTCAGCTCCTACGAGCAGTACTTC.

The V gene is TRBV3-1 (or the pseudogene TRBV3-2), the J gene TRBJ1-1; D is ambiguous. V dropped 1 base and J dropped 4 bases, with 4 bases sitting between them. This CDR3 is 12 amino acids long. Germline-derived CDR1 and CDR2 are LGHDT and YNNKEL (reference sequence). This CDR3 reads CASSQGTTEAFF. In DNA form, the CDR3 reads TGTGCCAGCAGCCAAGGAACCACTGAAGCTTTCTTT.

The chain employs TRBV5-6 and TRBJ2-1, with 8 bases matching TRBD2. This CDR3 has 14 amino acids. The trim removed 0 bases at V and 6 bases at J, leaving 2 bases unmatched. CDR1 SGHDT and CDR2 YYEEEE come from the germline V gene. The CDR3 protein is CASSLAGGPNEQFF. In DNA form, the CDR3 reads TGTGCCAGCAGCTTGGCGGGGGGGCCCAATGAGCAGTTCTTC.

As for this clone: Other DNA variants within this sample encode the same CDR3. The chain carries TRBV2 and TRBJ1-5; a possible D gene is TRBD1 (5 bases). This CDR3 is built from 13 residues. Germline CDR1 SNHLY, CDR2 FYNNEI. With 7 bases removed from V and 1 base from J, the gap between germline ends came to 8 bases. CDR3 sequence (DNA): TGTGCCAGCAAAGGGGAGAGCAATCAGCCCCAGCATTTT. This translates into CASKGESNQPQHF.

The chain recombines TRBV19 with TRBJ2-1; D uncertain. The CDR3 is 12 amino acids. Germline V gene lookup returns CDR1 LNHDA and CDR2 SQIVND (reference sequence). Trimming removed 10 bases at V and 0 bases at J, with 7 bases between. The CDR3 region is CATSSSYNEQFF. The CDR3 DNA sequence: TGTGCCACCTCGAGCTCCTACAATGAGCAGTTCTTC.

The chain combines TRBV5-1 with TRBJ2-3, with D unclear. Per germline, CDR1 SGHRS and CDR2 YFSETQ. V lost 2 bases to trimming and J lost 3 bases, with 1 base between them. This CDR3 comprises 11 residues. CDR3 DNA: TGCGCCAGCAGCTTAACAGATACGCAGTATTTT. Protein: CASSLTDTQYF.

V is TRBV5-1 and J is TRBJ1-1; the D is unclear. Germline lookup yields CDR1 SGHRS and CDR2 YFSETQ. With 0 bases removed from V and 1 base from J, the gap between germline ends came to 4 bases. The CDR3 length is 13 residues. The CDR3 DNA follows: TGCGCCAGCAGCTTGGCAGGGAACACTGAAGCTTTCTTT. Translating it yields CASSLAGNTEAFF.

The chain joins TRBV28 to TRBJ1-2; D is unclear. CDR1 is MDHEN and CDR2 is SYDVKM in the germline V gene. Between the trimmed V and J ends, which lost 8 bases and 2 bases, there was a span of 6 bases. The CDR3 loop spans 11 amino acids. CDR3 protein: CASGVNYGYTF. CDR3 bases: TGTGCCAGCGGAGTGAACTATGGCTACACCTTC.

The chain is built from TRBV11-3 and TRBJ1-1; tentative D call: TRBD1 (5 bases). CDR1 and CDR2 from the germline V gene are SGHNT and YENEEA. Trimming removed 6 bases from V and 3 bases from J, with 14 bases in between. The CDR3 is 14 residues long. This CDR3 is CASRWGERDTEAFF. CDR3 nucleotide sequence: TGTGCCAGCAGATGGGGGGAAAGGGACACTGAAGCTTTCTTT.

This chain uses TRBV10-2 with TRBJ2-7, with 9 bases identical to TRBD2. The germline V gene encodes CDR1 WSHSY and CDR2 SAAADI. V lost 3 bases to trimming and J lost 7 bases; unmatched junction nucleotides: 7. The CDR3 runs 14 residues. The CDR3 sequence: CASSDRGGAWEQYF. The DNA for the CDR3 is TGCGCCAGCAGTGATCGCGGGGGGGCATGGGAGCAGTACTTC.

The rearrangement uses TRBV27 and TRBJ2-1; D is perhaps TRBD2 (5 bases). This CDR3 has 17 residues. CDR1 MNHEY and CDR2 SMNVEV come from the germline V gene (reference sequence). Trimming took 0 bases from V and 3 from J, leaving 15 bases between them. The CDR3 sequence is CASSLSLDSEGYNEQFF. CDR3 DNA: TGTGCCAGCAGTTTATCGCTGGATAGCGAAGGCTACAATGAGCAGTTCTTC.

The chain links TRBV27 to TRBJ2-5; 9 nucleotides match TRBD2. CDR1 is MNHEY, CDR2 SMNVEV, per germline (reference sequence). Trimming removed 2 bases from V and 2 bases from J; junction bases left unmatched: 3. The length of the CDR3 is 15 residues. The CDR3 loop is CASSLAGGFQETQYF. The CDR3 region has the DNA TGTGCCAGCAGTTTAGCGGGGGGGTTTCAAGAGACCCAGTACTTC.

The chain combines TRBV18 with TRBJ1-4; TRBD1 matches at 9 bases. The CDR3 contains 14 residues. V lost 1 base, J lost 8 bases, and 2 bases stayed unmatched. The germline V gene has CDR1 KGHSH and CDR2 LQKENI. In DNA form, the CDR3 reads TGTGCCAGCTCACCACGACAGGGGGAGGAAAAACTGTTTTTT. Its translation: CASSPRQGEEKLFF. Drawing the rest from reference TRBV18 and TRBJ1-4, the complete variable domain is NAGVMQNPRHLVRRRGQEARLRCSPMKGHSHVYWYRQLPEEGLKFMVYLQKENIIDESGMPKERFSAEFPKEGPSILRIQQVVRGDSAAYFCASSPRQGEEKLFFGSGTQLSVL.

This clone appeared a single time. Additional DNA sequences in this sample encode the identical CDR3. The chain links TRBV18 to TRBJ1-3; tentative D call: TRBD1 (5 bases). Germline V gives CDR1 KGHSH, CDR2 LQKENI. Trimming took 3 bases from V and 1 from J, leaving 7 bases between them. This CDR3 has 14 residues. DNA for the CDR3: TGTGCCAGCTCACCCCAGGGTTCTGGAAACACCATATATTTT. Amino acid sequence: CASSPQGSGNTIYF. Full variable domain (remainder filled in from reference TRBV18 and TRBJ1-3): NAGVMQNPRHLVRRRGQEARLRCSPMKGHSHVYWYRQLPEEGLKFMVYLQKENIIDESGMPKERFSAEFPKEGPSILRIQQVVRGDSAAYFCASSPQGSGNTIYFGEGSWLTVV.

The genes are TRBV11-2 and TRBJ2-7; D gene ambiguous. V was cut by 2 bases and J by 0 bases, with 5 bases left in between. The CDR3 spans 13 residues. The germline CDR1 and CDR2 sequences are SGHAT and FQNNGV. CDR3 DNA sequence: TGTGCCAGCAGCTTAATGAGCTCCTACGAGCAGTACTTC. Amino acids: CASSLMSSYEQYF.

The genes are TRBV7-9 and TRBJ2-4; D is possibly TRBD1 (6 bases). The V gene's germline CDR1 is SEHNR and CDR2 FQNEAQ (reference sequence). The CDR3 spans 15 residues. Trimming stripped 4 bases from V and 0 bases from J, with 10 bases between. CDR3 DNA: TGTGCCAGCAGCTCGGACAGCGGAGCCAAAAACATTCAGTACTTC. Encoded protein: CASSSDSGAKNIQYF.

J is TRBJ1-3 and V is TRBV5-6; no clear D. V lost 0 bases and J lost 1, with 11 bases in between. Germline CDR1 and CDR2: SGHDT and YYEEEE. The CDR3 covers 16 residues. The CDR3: CASSLGGMGSGNTIYF. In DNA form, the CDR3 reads TGTGCCAGCAGCTTGGGGGGTATGGGATCTGGAAACACCATATATTTT.

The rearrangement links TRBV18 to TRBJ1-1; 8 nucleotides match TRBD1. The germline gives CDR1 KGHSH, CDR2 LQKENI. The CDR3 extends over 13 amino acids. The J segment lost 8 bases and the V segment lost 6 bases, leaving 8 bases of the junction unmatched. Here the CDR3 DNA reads TGTGCCAGCTCGGCCTCCGGGACAGGCGAAGCTTTCTTT. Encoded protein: CASSASGTGEAFF.

The CDR3 loop reads CASTPRERTEAFF. The DNA for the CDR3 is TGTGCCAGCACCCCACGGGAGCGGACTGAAGCTTTCTTT. J is TRBJ1-1 and V is TRBV2; D is uncertain. V lost 7 bases, J lost 5 bases, and 14 bases lay in between. Germline V CDR1 and CDR2: SNHLY, FYNNEI. The CDR3 runs 13 residues. The full variable domain, completed using reference TRBV2 and TRBJ1-1, is EPEVTQTPSHQVTQMGQEVILRCVPISNHLYFYWYRQILGQKVEFLVSFYNNEISEKSEIFDDQFSVERPDGSNFTLKIRSTKLEDSAMYFCASTPRERTEAFFGQGTRLTVV.

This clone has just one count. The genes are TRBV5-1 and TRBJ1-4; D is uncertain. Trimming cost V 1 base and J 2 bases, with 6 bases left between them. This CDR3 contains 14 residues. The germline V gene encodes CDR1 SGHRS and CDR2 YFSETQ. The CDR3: CASSLMGTNEKLFF. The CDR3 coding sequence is TGCGCCAGCAGCTTGATGGGGACTAATGAAAAACTGTTTTTT.

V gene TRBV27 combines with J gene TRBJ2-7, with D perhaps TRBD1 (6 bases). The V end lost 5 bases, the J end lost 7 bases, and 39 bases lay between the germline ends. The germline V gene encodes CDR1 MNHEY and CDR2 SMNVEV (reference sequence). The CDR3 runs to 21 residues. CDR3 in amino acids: CASSPRQTGKCAVESELEQYF. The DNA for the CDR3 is TGTGCCAGCAGTCCACGTCAGACAGGTAAGTGCGCGGTGGAATCTGAGTTGGAGCAGTACTTC.

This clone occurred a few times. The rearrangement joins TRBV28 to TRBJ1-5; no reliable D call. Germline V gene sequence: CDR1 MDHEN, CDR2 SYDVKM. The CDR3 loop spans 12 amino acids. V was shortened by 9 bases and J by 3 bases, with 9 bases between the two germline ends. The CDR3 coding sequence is TGTGCCAGTCATACCCCCAATCAGCCCCAGCATTTT. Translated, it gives CASHTPNQPQHF.

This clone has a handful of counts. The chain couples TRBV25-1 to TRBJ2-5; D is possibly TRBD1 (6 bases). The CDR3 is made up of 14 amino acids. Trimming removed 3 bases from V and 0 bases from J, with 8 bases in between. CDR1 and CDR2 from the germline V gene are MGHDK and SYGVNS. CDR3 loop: CASSDGQHQETQYF. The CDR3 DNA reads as TGTGCCAGCAGTGACGGACAGCACCAAGAGACCCAGTACTTC. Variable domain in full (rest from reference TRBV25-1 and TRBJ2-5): EADIYQTPRYLVIGTGKKITLECSQTMGHDKMYWYQQDPGMELHLIHYSYGVNSTEKGDLSSESTVSRIRTEHFPLTLESARPSHTSQYLCASSDGQHQETQYFGPGTRLLVL.

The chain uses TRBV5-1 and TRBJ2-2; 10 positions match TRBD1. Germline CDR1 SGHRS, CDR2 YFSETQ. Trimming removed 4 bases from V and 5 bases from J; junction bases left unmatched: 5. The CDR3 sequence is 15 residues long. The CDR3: CASSPWTGGTGELFF. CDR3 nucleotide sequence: TGCGCCAGCAGCCCATGGACAGGGGGAACCGGGGAGCTGTTTTTT.

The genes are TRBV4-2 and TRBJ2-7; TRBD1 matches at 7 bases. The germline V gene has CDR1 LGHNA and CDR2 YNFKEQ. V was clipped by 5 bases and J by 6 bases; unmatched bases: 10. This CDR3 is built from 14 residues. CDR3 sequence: CASSLGQVRGEQYF. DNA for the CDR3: TGTGCCAGCAGCTTAGGACAGGTCCGGGGCGAGCAGTACTTC.

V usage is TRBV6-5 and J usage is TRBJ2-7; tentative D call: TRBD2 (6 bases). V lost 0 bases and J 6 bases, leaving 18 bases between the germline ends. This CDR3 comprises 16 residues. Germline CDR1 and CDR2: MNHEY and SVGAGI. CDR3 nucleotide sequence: TGTGCCAGCAGTTACTCGACGGCGGGGCGCCGGGGCGAGCAGTACTTC. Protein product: CASSYSTAGRRGEQYF.

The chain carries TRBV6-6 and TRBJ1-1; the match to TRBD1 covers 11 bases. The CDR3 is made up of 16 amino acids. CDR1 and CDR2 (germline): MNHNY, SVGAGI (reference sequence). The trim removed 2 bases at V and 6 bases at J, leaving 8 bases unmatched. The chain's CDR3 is CASSYGQGARNAEAFF. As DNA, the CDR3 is TGTGCCAGCAGTTACGGACAGGGGGCGCGAAACGCTGAAGCTTTCTTT.

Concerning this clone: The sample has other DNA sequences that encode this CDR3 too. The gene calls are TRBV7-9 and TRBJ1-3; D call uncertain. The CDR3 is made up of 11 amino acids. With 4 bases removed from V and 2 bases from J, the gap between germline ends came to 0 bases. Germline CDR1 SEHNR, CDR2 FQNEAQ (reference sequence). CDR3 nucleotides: TGTGCCAGCAGCTCTGGAAACACCATATATTTT. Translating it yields CASSSGNTIYF.

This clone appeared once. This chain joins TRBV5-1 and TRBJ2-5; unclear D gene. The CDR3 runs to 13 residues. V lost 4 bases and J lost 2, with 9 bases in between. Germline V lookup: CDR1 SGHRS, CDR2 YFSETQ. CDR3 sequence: CASSPKVQETQYF. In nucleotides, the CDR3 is TGCGCCAGCAGCCCCAAGGTTCAAGAGACCCAGTACTTC. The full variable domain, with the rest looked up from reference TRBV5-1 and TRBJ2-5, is KAGVTQTPRYLIKTRGQQVTLSCSPISGHRSVSWYQQTPGQGLQFLFEYFSETQRNKGNFPGRFSGRQFSNSRSEMNVSTLELGDSALYLCASSPKVQETQYFGPGTRLLVL.

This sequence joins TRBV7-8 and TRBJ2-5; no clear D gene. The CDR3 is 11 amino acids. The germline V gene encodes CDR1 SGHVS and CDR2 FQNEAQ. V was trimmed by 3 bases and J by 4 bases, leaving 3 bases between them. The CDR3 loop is CASSFRETQYF. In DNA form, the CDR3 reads TGTGCCAGCAGCTTCAGAGAGACCCAGTACTTC.